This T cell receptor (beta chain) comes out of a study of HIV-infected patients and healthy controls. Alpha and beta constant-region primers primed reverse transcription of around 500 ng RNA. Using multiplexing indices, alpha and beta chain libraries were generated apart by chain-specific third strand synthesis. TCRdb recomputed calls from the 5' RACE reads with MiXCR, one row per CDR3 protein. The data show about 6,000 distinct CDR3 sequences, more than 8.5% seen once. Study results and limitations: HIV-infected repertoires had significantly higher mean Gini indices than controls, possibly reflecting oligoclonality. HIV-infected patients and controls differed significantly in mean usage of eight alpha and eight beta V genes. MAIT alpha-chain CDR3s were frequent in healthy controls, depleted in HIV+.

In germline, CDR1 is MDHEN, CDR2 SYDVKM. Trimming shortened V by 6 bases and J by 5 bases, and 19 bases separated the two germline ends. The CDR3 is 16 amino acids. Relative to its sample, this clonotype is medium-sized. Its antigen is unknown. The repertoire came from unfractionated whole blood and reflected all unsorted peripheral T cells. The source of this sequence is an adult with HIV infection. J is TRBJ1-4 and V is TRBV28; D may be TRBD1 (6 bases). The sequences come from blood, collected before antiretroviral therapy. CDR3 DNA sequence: TGTGCCAGCAGCGGTACTACAGGGTGGGAAAATGAAAAACTGTTTTTT. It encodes CASSGTTGWENEKLFF.